This T cell receptor (beta chain) was obtained from a study of OX40 agonist ivuxolimab in advanced cancers. Study-wide context: Checkpoint inhibitors had been given previously to around 38% of patients.

Regarding the study as a whole: CD8+ T cells were the subset that, on average, had more expanded clones than CD4+.

Some clones are missing from TCRdb's copy, which holds only in-frame ones; the method was immunoSEQ multiplex PCR. The sample has about 100,000 clones, more than 80% seen once. As regards this clone: What it binds is unknown.

The germline CDR1 and CDR2 sequences are LNHDA and SQIVND (reference sequence). V was shortened by 8 bases and J by 1 base, with 12 bases between the two germline ends. This CDR3 contains 14 residues. The TCR originated in an adult with an advanced solid tumor such as melanoma, head and neck, liver or kidney cancer. This material consisted of CD4+ or CD8+ T cells sorted from blood, taken in a trial of the OX40 agonist ivuxolimab. V and J are TRBV19 and TRBJ1-5; a weak D match, TRBD1 (6 bases). The CDR3 loop is CASWGQLSNQPQHF. The CDR3 DNA reads as TGTGCCAGTTGGGGACAACTAAGCAATCAGCCCCAGCATTTT.